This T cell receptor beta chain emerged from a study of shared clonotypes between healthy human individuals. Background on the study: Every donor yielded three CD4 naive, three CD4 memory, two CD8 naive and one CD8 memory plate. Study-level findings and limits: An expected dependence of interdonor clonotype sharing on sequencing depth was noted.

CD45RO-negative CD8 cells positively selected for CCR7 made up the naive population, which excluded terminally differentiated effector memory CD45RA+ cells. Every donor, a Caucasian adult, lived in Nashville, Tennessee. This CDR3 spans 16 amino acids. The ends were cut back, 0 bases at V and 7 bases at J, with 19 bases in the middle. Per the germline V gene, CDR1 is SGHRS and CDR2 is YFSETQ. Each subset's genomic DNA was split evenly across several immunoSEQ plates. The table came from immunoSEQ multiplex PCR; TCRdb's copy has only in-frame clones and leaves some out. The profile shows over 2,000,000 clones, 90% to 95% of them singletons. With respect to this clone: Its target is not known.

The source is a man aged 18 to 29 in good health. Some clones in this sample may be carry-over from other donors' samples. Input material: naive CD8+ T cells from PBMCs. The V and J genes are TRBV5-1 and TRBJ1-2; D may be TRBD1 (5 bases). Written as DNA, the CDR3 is TGCGCCAGCAGCTTGGCTCGTGGGCAGGGTGCGCTTGGCTACACCTTC. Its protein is CASSLARGQGALGYTF.